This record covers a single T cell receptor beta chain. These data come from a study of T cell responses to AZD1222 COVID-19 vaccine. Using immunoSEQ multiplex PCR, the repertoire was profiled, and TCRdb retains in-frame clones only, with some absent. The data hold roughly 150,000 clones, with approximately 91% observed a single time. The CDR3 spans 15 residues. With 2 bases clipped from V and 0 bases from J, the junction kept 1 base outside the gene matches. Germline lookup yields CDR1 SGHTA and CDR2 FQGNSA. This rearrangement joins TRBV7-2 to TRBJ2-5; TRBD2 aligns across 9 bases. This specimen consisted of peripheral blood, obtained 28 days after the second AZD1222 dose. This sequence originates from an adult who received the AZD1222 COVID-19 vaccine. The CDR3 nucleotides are TGTGCCAGCAGCTTAAGCGGGGGGTACCAAGAGACCCAGTACTTC. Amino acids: CASSLSGGYQETQYF.